The subject of this entry is one TCR beta chain. No antigen is known for it. Using immunoSEQ multiplex PCR, the repertoire was profiled, and TCRdb retains in-frame clones only, with some absent. The sample carries millions of clones, over 85% recorded once. The CDR3 is 14 amino acids. The ends lost 3 bases at V and 6 bases at J; junction bases unmatched: 5. CDR1 is MDHEN and CDR2 is SYDVKM in the germline V gene. This sample was taken from a study of shared clonotypes between healthy human individuals. Looking at the study overall: The plates for each donor numbered three CD4 naive, three CD4 memory, two CD8 naive and one CD8 memory. Study results and caveats: Across subsets, estimated richness was generally greater for naive than for memory populations. Even with large depth, rarefaction showed that sorted-subset sequencing was incomplete.

The receptor's source is a young man in good health. What was sequenced was naive CD4+ T cells sorted from blood. The subset was: CD45RA+ positively selected. The chain uses TRBV28 and TRBJ1-2, with 9 positions matching TRBD1. Written as DNA, the CDR3 is TGTGCCAGCAGTTTCCGGGACAGGGTAAATGGCTACACCTTC. Protein product: CASSFRDRVNGYTF.